The T cell receptor beta chain described here comes from a study of cytomegalovirus exposure and HLA in healthy donors. 60 Vbeta and 13 Jbeta primers were used in PCR. Assay: immunoSEQ multiplex PCR; the TCRdb copy retains only in-frame clones and omits some. This specimen shows over 150,000 clones; the ten leading clones hold 0.74%. The germline V gene encodes CDR1 SGHAT and CDR2 FQNNGV. Losses at the gene ends were 6 bases for V and 4 bases for J; bases not matched to a gene: 2. CDR3 length equals 14 residues. Input material: PBMCs. This sequence joins TRBV11-2 and TRBJ2-3, with 12 bases identical to TRBD1. The TCR comes from a boy aged 5-17 years in good health and CMV-seronegative. CDR3 amino acids: CASRRDRGPDTQYF. The CDR3 region has the DNA TGTGCCAGCAGGAGGGACAGGGGGCCAGATACGCAGTATTTT. The full variable domain, completed using reference TRBV11-2 and TRBJ2-3, is EAGVAQSPRYKIIEKRQSVAFWCNPISGHATLYWYQQILGQGPKLLIQFQNNGVVDDSQLPKDRFSAERLKGVDSTLKIQPAKLEDSAVYLCASRRDRGPDTQYFGPGTRLTVL.